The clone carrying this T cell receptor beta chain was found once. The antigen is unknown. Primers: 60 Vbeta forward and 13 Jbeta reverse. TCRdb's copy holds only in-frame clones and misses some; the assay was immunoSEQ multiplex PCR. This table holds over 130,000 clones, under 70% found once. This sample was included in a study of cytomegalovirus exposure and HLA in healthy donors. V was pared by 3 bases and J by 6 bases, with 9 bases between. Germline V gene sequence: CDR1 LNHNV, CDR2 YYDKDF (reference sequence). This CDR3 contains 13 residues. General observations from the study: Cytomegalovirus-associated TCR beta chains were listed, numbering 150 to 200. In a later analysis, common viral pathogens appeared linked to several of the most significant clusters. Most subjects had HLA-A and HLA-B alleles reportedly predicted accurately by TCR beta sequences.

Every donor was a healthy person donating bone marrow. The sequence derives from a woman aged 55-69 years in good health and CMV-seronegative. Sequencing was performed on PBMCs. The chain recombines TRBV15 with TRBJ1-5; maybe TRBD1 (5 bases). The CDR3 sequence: CATSSMGGQPQHF. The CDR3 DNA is TGTGCCACCAGCAGCATGGGGGGTCAGCCCCAGCATTTT.